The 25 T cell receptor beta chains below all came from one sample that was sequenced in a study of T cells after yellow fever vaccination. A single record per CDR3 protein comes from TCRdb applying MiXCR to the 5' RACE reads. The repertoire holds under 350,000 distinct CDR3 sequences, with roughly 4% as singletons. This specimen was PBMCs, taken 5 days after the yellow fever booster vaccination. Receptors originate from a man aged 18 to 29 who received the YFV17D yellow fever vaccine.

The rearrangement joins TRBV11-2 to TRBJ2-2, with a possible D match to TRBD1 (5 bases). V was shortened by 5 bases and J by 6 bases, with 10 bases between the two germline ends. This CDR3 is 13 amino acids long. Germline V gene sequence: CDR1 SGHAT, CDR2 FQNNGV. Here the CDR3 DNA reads TGTGCCAGCAGCCAGCAGGGCCCCGGGGAGCTGTTTTTT. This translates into CASSQQGPGELFF.

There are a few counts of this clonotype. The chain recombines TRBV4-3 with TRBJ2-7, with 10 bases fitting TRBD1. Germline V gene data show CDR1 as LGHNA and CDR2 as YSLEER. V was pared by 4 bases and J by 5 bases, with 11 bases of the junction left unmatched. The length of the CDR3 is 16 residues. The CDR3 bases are TGCGCCAGCAGCCCCCGCCCGGGACAGGGGACTCACGAGCAGTACTTC. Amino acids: CASSPRPGQGTHEQYF.

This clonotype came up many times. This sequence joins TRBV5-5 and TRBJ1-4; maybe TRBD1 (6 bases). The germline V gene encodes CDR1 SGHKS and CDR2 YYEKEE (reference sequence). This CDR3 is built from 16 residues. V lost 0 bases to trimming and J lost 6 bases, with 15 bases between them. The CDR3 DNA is TGTGCCAGCAGCTTGGCTCCAGGCAGGGGTGATGAAAAACTGTTTTTT. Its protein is CASSLAPGRGDEKLFF.

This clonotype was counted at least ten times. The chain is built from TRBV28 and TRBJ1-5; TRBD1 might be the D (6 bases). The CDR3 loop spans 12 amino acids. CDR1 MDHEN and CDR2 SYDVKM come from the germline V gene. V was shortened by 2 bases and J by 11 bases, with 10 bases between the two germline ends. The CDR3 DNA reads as TGTGCCAGCAGTTTAGGGGGGCGGGCCCAGCATTTT. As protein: CASSLGGRAQHF.

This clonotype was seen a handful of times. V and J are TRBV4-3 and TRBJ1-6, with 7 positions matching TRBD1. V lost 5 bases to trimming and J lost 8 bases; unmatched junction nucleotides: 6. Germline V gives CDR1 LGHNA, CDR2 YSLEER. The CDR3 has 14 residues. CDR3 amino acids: CASSTRTGDSPLHF. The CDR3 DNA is TGCGCCAGCAGCACTCGCACAGGGGATTCACCCCTCCACTTT.

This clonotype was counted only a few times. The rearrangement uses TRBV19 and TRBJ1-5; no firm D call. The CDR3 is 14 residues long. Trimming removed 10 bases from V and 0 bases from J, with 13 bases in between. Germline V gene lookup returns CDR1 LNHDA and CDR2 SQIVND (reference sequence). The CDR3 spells CATKGRLSNQPQHF. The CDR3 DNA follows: TGTGCCACCAAAGGACGGCTTAGCAATCAGCCCCAGCATTTT.

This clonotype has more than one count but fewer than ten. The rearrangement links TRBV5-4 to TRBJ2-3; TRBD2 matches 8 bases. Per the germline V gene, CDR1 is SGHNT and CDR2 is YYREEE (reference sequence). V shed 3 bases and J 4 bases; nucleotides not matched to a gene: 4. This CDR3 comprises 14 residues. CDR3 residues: CASSSGLAPDTQYF. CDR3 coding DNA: TGTGCCAGCAGCTCCGGACTAGCCCCAGATACGCAGTATTTT.

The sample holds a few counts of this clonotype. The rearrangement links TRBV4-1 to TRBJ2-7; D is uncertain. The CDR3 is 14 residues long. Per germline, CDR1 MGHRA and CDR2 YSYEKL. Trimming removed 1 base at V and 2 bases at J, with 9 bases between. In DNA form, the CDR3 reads TGCGCCAGCAGCCAAGTTCCCTTAACCTACGAGCAGTACTTC. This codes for CASSQVPLTYEQYF.

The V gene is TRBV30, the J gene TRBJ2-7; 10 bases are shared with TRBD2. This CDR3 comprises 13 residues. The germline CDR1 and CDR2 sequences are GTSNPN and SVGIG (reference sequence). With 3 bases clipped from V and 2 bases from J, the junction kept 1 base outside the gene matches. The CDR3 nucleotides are TGTGCCTGGAGCACTAGCGGGGCCTACGAGCAGTACTTC. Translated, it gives CAWSTSGAYEQYF.

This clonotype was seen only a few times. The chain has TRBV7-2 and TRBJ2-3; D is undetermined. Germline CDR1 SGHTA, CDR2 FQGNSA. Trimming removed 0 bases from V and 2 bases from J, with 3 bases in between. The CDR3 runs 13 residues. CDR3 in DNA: TGTGCCAGCAGCTTAGCCCACACAGATACGCAGTATTTT. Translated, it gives CASSLAHTDTQYF.

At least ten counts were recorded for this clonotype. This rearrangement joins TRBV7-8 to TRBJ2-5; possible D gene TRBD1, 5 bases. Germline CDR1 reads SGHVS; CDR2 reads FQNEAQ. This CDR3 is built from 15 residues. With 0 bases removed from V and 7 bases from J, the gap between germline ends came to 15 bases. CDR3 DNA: TGTGCCAGCAGCTTAGCGTTGGGGCTGTCGGGGACCCAGTACTTC. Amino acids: CASSLALGLSGTQYF.

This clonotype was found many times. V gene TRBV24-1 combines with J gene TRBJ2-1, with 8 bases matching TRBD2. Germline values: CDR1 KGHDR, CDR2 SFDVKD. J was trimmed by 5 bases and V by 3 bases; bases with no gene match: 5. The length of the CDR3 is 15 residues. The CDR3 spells CATSDHSGGHNEQFF. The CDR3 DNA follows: TGTGCCACCAGTGATCACAGCGGGGGCCACAATGAGCAGTTCTTC.

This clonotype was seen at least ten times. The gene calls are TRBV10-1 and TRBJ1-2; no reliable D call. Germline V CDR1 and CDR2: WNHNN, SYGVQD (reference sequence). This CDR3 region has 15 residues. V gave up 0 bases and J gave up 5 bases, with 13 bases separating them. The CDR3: CASSESIMRRYGYTF. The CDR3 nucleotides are TGCGCCAGCAGTGAGTCGATCATGAGGAGATATGGCTACACCTTC.

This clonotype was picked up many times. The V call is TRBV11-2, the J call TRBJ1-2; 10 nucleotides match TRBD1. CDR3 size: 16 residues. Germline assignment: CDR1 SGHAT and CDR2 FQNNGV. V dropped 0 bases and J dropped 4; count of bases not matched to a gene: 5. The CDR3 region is CASSLDGGTGAYGYTF. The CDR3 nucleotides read TGTGCCAGCAGCTTAGATGGGGGGACAGGGGCCTATGGCTACACCTTC.

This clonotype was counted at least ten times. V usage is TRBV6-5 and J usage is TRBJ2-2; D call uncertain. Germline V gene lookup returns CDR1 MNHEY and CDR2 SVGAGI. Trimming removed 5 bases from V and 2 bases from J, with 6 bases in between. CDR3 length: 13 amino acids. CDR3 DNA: TGTGCCAGCAGTGGACCAAACACCGGGGAGCTGTTTTTT. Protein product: CASSGPNTGELFF.

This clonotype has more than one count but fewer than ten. The CDR3 DNA follows: TGTGCCAGTAGAGGTCAGGTTCGCTCCGGGGAGCTGTTTTTT. Translating gives CASRGQVRSGELFF. V gene TRBV2 combines with J gene TRBJ2-2, with D unresolved. Germline V gene data show CDR1 as SNHLY and CDR2 as FYNNEI. The germline V and J ends were trimmed by 9 bases and 6 bases, with 17 bases remaining between them. The CDR3 runs 14 residues.

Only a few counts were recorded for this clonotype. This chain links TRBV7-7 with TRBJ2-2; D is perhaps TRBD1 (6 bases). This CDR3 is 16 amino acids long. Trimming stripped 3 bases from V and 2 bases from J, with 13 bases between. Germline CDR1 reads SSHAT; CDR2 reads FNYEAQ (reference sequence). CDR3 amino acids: CASSFTGTFNTGELFF. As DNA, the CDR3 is TGTGCCAGCAGCTTTACCGGGACATTTAACACCGGGGAGCTGTTTTTT.

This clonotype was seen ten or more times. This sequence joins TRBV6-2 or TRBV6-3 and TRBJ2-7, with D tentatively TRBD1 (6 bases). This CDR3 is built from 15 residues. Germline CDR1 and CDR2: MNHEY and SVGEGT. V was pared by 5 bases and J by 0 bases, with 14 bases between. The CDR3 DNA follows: TGTGCCAGCAGTAAAGGTTCGGACAGCTCCTACGAGCAGTACGTC. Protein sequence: CASSKGSDSSYEQYV.

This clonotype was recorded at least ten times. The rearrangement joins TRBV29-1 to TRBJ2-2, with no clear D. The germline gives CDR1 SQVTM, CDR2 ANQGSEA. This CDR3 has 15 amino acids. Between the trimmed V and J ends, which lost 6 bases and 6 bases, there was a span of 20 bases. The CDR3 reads CSVLDSFGIAGELFF. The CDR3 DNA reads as TGCAGCGTATTAGACTCTTTTGGGATTGCCGGGGAGCTGTTTTTT.

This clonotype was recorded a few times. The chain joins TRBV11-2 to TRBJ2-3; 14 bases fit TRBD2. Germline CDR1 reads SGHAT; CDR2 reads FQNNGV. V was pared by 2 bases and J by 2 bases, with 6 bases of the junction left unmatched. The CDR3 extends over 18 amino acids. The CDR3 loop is CASSLFGLAGGITDTQYF. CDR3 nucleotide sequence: TGTGCCAGCAGCTTATTCGGACTAGCGGGAGGAATCACAGATACGCAGTATTTT. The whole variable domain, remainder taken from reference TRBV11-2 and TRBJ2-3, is EAGVAQSPRYKIIEKRQSVAFWCNPISGHATLYWYQQILGQGPKLLIQFQNNGVVDDSQLPKDRFSAERLKGVDSTLKIQPAKLEDSAVYLCASSLFGLAGGITDTQYFGPGTRLTVL.

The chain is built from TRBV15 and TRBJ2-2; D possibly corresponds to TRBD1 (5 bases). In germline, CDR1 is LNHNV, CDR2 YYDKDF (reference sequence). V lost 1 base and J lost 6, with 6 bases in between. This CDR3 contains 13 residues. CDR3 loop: CATSRAGPGELFF. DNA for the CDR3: TGTGCCACCAGCAGAGCAGGGCCCGGGGAGCTGTTTTTT.

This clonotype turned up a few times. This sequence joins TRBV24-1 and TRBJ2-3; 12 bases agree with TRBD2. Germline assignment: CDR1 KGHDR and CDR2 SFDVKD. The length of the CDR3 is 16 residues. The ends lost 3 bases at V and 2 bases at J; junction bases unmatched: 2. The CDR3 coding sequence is TGTGCCACCAGTGATGCTAGCGGGGGGGTCACAGATACGCAGTATTTT. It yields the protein CATSDASGGVTDTQYF.

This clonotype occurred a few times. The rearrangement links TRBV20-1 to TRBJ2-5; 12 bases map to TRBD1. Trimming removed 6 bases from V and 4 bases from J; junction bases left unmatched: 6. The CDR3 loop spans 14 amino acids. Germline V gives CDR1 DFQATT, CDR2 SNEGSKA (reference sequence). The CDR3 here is CSARGQGALETQYF. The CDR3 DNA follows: TGCAGTGCCCGGGGACAGGGGGCTTTAGAGACCCAGTACTTC.

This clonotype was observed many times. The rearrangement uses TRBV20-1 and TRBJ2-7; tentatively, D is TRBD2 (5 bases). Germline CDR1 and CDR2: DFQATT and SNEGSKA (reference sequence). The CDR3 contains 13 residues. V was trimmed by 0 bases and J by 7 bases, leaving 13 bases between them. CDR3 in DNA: TGCAGTGCTAGAGAGACTACCTGGGGAGAGCAGTACTTC. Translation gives CSARETTWGEQYF.

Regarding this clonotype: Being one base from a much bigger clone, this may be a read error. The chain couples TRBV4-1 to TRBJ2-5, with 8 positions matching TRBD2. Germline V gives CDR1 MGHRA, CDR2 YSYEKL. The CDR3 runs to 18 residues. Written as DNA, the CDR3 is TGCGCCAGCAGCCAAGACGTCAATACGGGGGGGCCCCGAGAGAGCCAGTACTTC. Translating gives CASSQDVNTGGPRESQYF.